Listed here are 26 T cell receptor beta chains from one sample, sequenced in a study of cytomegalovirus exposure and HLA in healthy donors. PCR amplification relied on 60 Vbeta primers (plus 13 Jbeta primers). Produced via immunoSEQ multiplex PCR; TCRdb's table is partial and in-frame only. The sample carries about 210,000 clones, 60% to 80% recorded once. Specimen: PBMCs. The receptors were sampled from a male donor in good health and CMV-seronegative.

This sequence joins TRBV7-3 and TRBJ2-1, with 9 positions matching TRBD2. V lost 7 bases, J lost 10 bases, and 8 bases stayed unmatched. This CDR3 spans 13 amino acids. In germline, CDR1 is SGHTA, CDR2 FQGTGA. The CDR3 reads CASTFSGRDEQFF. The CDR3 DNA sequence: TGTGCCAGCACTTTTAGCGGGAGAGACGAGCAGTTCTTC.

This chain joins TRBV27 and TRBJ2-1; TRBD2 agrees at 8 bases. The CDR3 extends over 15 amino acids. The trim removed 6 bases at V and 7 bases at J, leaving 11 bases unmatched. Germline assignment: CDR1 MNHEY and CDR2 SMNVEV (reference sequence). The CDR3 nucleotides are TGTGCCAGCAGGGCGTTTAGCGGGATAACGAATGAGCAGTTCTTC. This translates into CASRAFSGITNEQFF.

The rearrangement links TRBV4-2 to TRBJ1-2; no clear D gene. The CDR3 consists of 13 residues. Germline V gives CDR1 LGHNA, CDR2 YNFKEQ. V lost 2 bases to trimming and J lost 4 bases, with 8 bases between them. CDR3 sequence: CASSQRGSYGYTF. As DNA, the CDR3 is TGTGCCAGCAGCCAACGCGGATCCTATGGCTACACCTTC.

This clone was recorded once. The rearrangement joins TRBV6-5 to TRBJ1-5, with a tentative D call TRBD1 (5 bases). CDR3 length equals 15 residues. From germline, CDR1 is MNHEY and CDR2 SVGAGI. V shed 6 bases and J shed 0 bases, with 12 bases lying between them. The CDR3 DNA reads TGTGCCAGCAGACCTCAGGGTTTTAGCAATCAGCCCCAGCATTTT. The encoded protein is CASRPQGFSNQPQHF.

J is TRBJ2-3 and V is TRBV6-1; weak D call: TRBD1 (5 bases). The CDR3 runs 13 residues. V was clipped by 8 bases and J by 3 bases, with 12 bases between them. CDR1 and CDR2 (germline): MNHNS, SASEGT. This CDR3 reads CASCAGWTDTQYF. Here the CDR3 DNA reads TGTGCCAGCTGCGCAGGGTGGACAGATACGCAGTATTTT.

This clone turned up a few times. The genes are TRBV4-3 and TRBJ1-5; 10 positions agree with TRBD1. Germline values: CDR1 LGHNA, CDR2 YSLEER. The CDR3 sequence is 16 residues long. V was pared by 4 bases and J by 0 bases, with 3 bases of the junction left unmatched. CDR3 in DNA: TGCGCCAGCAGCCGGACAGGGGGGAATAGCAATCAGCCCCAGCATTTT. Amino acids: CASSRTGGNSNQPQHF.

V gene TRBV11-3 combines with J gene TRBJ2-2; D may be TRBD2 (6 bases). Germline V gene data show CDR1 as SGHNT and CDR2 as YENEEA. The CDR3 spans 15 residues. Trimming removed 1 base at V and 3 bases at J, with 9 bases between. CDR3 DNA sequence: TGTGCCAGCAGCTTAGGGGGCGGGGACACCGGGGAGCTGTTTTTT. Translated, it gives CASSLGGGDTGELFF.

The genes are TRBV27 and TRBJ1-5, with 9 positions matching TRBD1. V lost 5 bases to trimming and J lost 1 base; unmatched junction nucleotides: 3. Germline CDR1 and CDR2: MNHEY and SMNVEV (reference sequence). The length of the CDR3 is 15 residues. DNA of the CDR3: TGTGCCAGCAGTGGGGACAGGGTGAGCAATCAGCCCCAGCATTTT. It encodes CASSGDRVSNQPQHF.

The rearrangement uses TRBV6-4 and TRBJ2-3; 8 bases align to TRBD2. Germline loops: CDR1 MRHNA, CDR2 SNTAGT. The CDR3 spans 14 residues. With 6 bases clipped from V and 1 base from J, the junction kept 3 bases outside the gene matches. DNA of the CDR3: TGTGCCAGCAGCCGGGAGGGGGGCACAGATACGCAGTATTTT. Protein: CASSREGGTDTQYF.

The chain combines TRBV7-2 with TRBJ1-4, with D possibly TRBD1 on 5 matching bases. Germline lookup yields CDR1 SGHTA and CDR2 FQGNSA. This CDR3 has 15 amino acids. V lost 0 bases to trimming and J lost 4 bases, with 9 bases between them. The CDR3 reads CASSLAHRHNEKLFF. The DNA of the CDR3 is TGTGCCAGCAGCTTAGCCCACAGGCATAATGAAAAACTGTTTTTT.

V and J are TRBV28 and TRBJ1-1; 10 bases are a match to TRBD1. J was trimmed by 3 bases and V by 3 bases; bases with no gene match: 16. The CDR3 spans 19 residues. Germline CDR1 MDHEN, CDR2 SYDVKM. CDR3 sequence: CASSFLRDRGTPGDTEAFF. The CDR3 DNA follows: TGTGCCAGCAGTTTTTTACGGGACAGGGGAACCCCCGGGGACACTGAAGCTTTCTTT.

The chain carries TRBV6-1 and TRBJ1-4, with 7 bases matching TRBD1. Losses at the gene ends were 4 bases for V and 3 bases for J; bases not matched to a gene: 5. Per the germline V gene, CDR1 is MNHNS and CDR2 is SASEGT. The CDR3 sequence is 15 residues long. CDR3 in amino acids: CASSAYRGPNEKLFF. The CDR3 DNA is TGTGCCAGCAGTGCCTACAGGGGCCCTAATGAAAAACTGTTTTTT.

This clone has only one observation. The CDR3 DNA reads as TGTGCCAGCAGTCGAGGTGACGGAGCCTACGAGCAGTACTTC. It encodes CASSRGDGAYEQYF. The chain joins TRBV6-1 to TRBJ2-7; D remains ambiguous. The V gene's germline CDR1 is MNHNS and CDR2 SASEGT. The germline V and J ends were trimmed by 5 bases and 2 bases, with 13 bases remaining between them. The CDR3 consists of 14 residues.

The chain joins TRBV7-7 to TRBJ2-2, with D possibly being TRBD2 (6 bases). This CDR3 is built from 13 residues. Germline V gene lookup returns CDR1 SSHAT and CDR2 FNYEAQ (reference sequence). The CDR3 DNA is TGTGCTACCGCACAAATCGGGGGCGGGGAGCTGTTTTTT. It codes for CATAQIGGGELFF. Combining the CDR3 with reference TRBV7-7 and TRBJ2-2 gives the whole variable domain GAGVSQSPRYKVTKRGQDVTLRCDPISSHATLYWYQQALGQGPEFLTYFNYEAQPDKSGLPSDRFSAERPEGSISTLTIQRTEQRDSAMYRCATAQIGGGELFFGEGSRLTVL.

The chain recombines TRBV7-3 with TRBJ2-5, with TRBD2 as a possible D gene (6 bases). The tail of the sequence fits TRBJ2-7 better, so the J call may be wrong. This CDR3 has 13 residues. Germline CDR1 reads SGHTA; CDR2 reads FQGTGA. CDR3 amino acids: CASSLGAGYEQYF. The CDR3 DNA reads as TGTGCCAGCAGCTTAGGGGCGGGATACGAGCAGTACTTC.

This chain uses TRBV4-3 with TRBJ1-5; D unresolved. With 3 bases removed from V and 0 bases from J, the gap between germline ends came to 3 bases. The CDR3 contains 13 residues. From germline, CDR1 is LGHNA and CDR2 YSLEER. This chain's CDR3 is CASSQSSNQPQHF. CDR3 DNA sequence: TGCGCCAGCAGCCAGAGTAGCAATCAGCCCCAGCATTTT.

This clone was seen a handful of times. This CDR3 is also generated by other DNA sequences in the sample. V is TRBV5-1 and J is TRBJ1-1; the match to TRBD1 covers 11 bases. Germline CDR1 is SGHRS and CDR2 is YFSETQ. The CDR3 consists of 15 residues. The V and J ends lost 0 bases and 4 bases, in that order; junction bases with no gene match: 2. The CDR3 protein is CASSLEGTGGTEAFF. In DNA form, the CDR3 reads TGCGCCAGCAGCTTGGAGGGGACAGGGGGCACTGAAGCTTTCTTT. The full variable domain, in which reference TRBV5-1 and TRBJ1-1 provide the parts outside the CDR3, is KAGVTQTPRYLIKTRGQQVTLSCSPISGHRSVSWYQQTPGQGLQFLFEYFSETQRNKGNFPGRFSGRQFSNSRSEMNVSTLELGDSALYLCASSLEGTGGTEAFFGQGTRLTVV.

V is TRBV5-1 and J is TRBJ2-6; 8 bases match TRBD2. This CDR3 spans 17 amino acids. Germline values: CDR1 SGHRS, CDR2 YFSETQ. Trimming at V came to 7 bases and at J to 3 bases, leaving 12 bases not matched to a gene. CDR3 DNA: TGCGCCAGCGGCGAACCGCGCGGGGGGATTGGGGCCAACGTCCTGACTTTC. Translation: CASGEPRGGIGANVLTF.

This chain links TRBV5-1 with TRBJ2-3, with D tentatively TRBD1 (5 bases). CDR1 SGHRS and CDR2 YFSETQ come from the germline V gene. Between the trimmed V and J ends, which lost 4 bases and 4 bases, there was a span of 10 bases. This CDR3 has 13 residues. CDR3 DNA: TGCGCCAGCAGCCCGACAGTGGCAGATACGCAGTATTTT. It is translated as CASSPTVADTQYF.

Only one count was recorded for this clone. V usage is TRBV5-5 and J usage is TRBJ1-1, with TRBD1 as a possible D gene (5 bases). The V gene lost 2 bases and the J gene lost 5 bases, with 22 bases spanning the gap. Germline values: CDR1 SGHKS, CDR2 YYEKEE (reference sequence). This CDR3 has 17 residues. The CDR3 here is CASSFMAPEGDGTEAFF. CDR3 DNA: TGTGCCAGCAGCTTCATGGCCCCCGAAGGGGATGGAACTGAAGCTTTCTTT.

The chain's CDR3 is CASSSPRRSGNTIYF. In DNA form, the CDR3 reads TGTGCCAGCAGCTCCCCCCGGAGGAGTGGAAACACCATATATTTT. The chain joins TRBV7-2 to TRBJ1-3, with no clear D. The CDR3 has 15 residues. Germline loops: CDR1 SGHTA, CDR2 FQGNSA. V was shortened by 4 bases and J by 3 bases, with 13 bases between the two germline ends.

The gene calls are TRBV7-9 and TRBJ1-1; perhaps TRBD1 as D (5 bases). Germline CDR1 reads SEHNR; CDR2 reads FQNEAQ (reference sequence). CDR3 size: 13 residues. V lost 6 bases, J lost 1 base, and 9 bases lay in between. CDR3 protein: CASSWGENTEAFF. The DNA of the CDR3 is TGTGCCAGCAGTTGGGGGGAGAACACTGAAGCTTTCTTT.

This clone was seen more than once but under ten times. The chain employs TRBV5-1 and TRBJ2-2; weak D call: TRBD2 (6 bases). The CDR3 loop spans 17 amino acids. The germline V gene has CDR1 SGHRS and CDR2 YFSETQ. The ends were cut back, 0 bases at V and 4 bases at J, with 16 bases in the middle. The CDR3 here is CASSLVERGVRTGELFF. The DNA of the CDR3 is TGCGCCAGCAGCTTGGTTGAGCGCGGGGTGCGCACCGGGGAGCTGTTTTTT.

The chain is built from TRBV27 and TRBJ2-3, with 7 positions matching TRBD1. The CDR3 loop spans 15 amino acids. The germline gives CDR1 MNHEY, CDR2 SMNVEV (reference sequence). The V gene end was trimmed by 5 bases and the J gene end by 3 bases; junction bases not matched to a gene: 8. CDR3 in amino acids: CASSTGTAETDTQYF. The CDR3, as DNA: TGTGCCAGCAGTACCGGGACAGCAGAGACAGATACGCAGTATTTT.

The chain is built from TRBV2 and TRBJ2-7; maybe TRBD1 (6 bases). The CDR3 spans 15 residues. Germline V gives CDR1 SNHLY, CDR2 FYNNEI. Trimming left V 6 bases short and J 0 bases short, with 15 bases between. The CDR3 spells CASSPTGSISYEQYF. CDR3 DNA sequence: TGTGCCAGCAGCCCCACAGGGTCAATCTCCTACGAGCAGTACTTC.

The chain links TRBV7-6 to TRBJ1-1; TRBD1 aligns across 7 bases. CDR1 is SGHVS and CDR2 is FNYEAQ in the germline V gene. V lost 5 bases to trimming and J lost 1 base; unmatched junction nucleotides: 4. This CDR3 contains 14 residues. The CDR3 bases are TGTGCCAGCAGCAAGGGACAGCCGAACACTGAAGCTTTCTTT. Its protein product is CASSKGQPNTEAFF.